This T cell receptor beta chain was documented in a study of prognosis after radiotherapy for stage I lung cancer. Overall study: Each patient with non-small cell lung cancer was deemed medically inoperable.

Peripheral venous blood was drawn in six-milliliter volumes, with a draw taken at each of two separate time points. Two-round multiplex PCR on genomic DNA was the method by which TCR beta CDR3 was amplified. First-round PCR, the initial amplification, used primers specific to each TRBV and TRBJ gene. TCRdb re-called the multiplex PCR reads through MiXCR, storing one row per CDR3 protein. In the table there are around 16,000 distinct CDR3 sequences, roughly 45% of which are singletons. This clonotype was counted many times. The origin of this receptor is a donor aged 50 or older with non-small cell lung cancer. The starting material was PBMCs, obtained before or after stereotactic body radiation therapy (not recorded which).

In DNA, the CDR3 is TGTGCCAGCGCCCGGGACAGGGGAACAGATACGCAGTATTTT. Residues: CASARDRGTDTQYF. The chain couples TRBV2 to TRBJ2-3, with TRBD1 identical over 10 bases. CDR3 length: 14 residues. V shed 8 bases, J shed 3 bases, and the junction held 5 bases outside the gene matches. Germline CDR1 is SNHLY and CDR2 is FYNNEI. The variable domain in full, completed from reference TRBV2 and TRBJ2-3, reads EPEVTQTPSHQVTQMGQEVILRCVPISNHLYFYWYRQILGQKVEFLVSFYNNEISEKSEIFDDQFSVERPDGSNFTLKIRSTKLEDSAMYFCASARDRGTDTQYFGPGTRLTVL.